This T cell receptor (beta chain) was sequenced in a study of blood T cells in healthy people across ages. The CDR3 spans 16 residues. Germline CDR1 and CDR2: LGHNA and YNFKEQ. Trimming removed 0 bases at V and 5 bases at J, with 15 bases between. With a J-beta primer mix and a sample-barcoded 5' primer, a second PCR ran roughly 6 to 11 cycles. A template-switch adaptor containing 12 random nucleotides labeled each cDNA molecule. MiXCR, run by TCRdb on the 5' RACE reads, gives a single entry per CDR3 protein. The repertoire holds roughly 730,000 distinct CDR3 sequences, with 56% as singletons. Findings and limits, study-wide: Conclusively comparing naive with antigen-experienced cells was impossible with unsorted PBMCs.

The authors drew around 11 milliliters of peripheral blood from each donor. Isolation of PBMCs gave at least 6.5 million cells per sample. This clonotype turned up a few times. Antigen specificity is unknown. The chain uses TRBV4-2 and TRBJ2-3, with D possibly matching TRBD2 (6 bases). Sequencing input: blood. The clonotype originates from a middle-aged man in good health. In DNA, the CDR3 is TGTGCCAGCAGCCAAGATCCTGGGCGGGGCCGAGATACGCAGTATTTT. Protein sequence: CASSQDPGRGRDTQYF.